The clone carrying this T cell receptor (beta chain) was found many times. The antigen is not known. Investigators excluded patients with uncontrolled infection, other autoimmune disease, pregnancy or lactation. The sample is drawn from a study of T cells in Graves' hyperthyroidism and ophthalmopathy. Trimming left V 1 base short and J 2 bases short, with 8 bases between. The CDR3 is made up of 14 amino acids. Germline V gene sequence: CDR1 KGHSH, CDR2 LQKENI. Overall study findings and caveats: Most clonotypes expanded in thyroid above 0.001 were likewise present in blood. Ophthalmopathy was identified by the model a median about 6 months ahead of onset.

Amplification targeted TCR beta CDR3 regions from RNA transcripts. The HTBI set primed first-round TCR CDR3 RT-PCR. One entry per CDR3 protein results from TCRdb running MiXCR on the multiplex PCR reads. The sample lists 540,000 or so distinct CDR3 sequences, approximately 15% seen once, with roughly 6.6% in the top ten. Sequencing was carried out using blood. This TCR derives from a woman in her twenties or thirties with Graves' hyperthyroidism. The chain uses TRBV18 and TRBJ1-1, with TRBD1 as a possible D gene (5 bases). Here the CDR3 DNA reads TGTGCCAGCTCACCACAGGGGTTTAACACTGAAGCTTTCTTT. Translated: CASSPQGFNTEAFF.